This entry lists 6 T cell receptor beta chains sequenced from one sample in a study of lymphopenia after photon versus proton radiotherapy (dated by TCRdb to about 2019). The method behind the library was the immunoSEQ multiplex PCR assay. TCRdb's version of the immuneACCESS table is confined to in-frame rearrangements and falls short of the full clone set. An unresolved V gene accounts for under half of the shortfall where checked; the remainder is of unknown origin. This sample holds 39,000 or so clones; approximately 90% were observed only once. The top ten hold roughly 15% of the sample. The specimen was peripheral blood, collected from a patient treated with photon-based radiotherapy. These receptor sequences come from a man in his fifties or sixties with cholangiocarcinoma.

The V gene is TRBV5-1, the J gene TRBJ2-3, with D maybe TRBD2 (6 bases). CDR1 is SGHRS and CDR2 is YFSETQ in the germline V gene. The CDR3 length is 16 residues. V was clipped by 7 bases and J by 0 bases, with 18 bases between them. In DNA, the CDR3 is TGCGCCAGCTCAACCGGGGGAACAACTAGCACAGATACGCAGTATTTT. As protein: CASSTGGTTSTDTQYF.

V is TRBV7-8 and J is TRBJ2-1, with unresolved D. There are 15 residues in the CDR3. V was pared by 3 bases and J by 2 bases, with 11 bases between. Germline assignment: CDR1 SGHVS and CDR2 FQNEAQ. CDR3 DNA sequence: TGTGCCAGCAGCTTCTACAACCATACCTACAATGAGCAGTTCTTC. Translation: CASSFYNHTYNEQFF.

This chain joins TRBV11-2 and TRBJ1-2, with D perhaps TRBD1 (5 bases). CDR3 size: 14 residues. Deletions cut 1 base from V and 4 bases from J, with 10 bases between. CDR1 and CDR2 (germline): SGHAT, FQNNGV. The CDR3 DNA reads as TGTGCCAGCAGCTTAGTATCGGGGCTCTATGGCTACACCTTC. It translates to CASSLVSGLYGYTF.

This rearrangement joins TRBV5-1 to TRBJ1-4; no firm D call. V was shortened by 0 bases and J by 3 bases, with 9 bases between the two germline ends. CDR1 and CDR2 from the germline V gene are SGHRS and YFSETQ. This CDR3 has 15 residues. The CDR3 nucleotides are TGCGCCAGCAGCTTGGGCCAGAATGCTAATGAAAAACTGTTTTTT. Translation gives CASSLGQNANEKLFF.

The chain has TRBV2 and TRBJ2-1; 8 bases are a match to TRBD1. The CDR3 loop spans 16 amino acids. Losses at the gene ends were 1 base for V and 0 bases for J; bases not matched to a gene: 2. CDR1 and CDR2 (germline): SNHLY, FYNNEI. The CDR3 is CASSEGTGRSYNEQFF. CDR3 DNA: TGTGCCAGCAGTGAAGGGACAGGGCGCTCCTACAATGAGCAGTTCTTC.

This sequence joins TRBV19 and TRBJ2-1; D might be TRBD1 or TRBD2, each matching 5 bases. This CDR3 is built from 14 residues. Trimming cost V 8 bases and J 2 bases, with 13 bases left between them. CDR1 is LNHDA and CDR2 is SQIVND in the germline V gene (reference sequence). The CDR3 loop is CASARGPPYNEQFF. The DNA of the CDR3 is TGTGCCAGTGCCCGGGGCCCCCCCTACAATGAGCAGTTCTTC. Variable domain in full (rest from reference TRBV19 and TRBJ2-1): DGGITQSPKYLFRKEGQNVTLSCEQNLNHDAMYWYRQDPGQGLRLIYYSQIVNDFQKGDIAEGYSVSREKKESFPLTVTSAQKNPTAFYLCASARGPPYNEQFFGPGTRLTVL.